The 6 T cell receptor beta chains below come from one sample, sequenced in a study of shared clonotypes between healthy human individuals. Sequenced by immunoSEQ multiplex PCR; TCRdb stores in-frame clones only, minus some. Found here are some 2.1 million clones, over 85% of them singletons; the top ten hold roughly 0.13%. The sample taken for sequencing was naive CD4+ T cells sorted from blood. Indicated subset: CD45RA+ positively selected. All receptors derive from a man aged 18-30 years in good health.

This sequence joins TRBV19 and TRBJ2-5; 15 bases align to TRBD2. The germline V gene encodes CDR1 LNHDA and CDR2 SQIVND (reference sequence). J gave up 5 bases and V 5 bases, and 9 bases lay outside the gene matches. This CDR3 is 17 amino acids long. In DNA form, the CDR3 reads TGTGCCAGTAGTCCCCGGGGACTAGCGGGAGGCTTGGAGACCCAGTACTTC. As protein: CASSPRGLAGGLETQYF.

The rearrangement uses TRBV5-1 and TRBJ1-1, with TRBD1 as a possible D gene (5 bases). Trimming took 9 bases from V and 4 from J, leaving 16 bases between them. Germline CDR1 reads SGHRS; CDR2 reads YFSETQ. This CDR3 comprises 13 residues. The CDR3 DNA reads TGCGCCACCCGGGACGAAGGGAGCACTGAAGCTTTCTTT. Its translation is CATRDEGSTEAFF.

The J gene is TRBJ2-7, the V gene TRBV25-1; 10 bases align to TRBD1. V lost 4 bases, J lost 9 bases, and 12 bases stayed unmatched. Germline V gene lookup returns CDR1 MGHDK and CDR2 SYGVNS. The CDR3 is made up of 15 amino acids. CDR3 bases: TGTGCCAGCAGTGCACCGGGACAGGGGTTTTTTGGGCAGTACTTC. Amino acid sequence: CASSAPGQGFFGQYF.

Remarks on this clone: Other DNA sequences from this sample encode an identical CDR3 as well. The chain joins TRBV29-1 to TRBJ1-1; no clear D. Germline V gene sequence: CDR1 SQVTM, CDR2 ANQGSEA. The length of the CDR3 is 11 residues. The CDR3 sequence is CSVALNTEAFF. The CDR3 region has the DNA TGCAGTGTGGCGTTGAACACTGAAGCTTTCTTT.

V usage is TRBV28 and J usage is TRBJ2-3; D perhaps matches TRBD1 (6 bases). The V gene lost 8 bases and the J gene lost 2 bases, with 11 bases spanning the gap. Germline values: CDR1 MDHEN, CDR2 SYDVKM. The CDR3 totals 13 residues. CDR3 protein: CASHPGDTDTQYF. The CDR3 DNA sequence: TGTGCCAGCCACCCAGGGGACACAGATACGCAGTATTTT.

The chain carries TRBV13 and TRBJ2-7; TRBD1 might be the D (5 bases). The CDR3 totals 12 residues. Deletions cut 5 bases from V and 5 bases from J, with 10 bases between. Germline V gene data show CDR1 as PRHDT and CDR2 as FYEKMQ (reference sequence). The DNA for the CDR3 is TGTGCCAGCAGCCCCACAGGTGACGAGCAGTACTTC. This translates into CASSPTGDEQYF.